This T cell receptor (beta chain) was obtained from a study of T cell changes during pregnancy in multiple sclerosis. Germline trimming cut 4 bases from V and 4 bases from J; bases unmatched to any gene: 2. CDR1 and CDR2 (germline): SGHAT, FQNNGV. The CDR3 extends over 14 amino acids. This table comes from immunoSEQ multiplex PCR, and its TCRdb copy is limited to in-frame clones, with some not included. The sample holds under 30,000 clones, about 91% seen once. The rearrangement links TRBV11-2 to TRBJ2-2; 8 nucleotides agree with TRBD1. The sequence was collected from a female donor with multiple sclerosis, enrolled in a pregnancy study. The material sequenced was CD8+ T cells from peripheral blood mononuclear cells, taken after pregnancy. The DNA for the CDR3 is TGTGCCAGCAGCTACACAGGGGGCACCGGGGAGCTGTTTTTT. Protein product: CASSYTGGTGELFF.